This T cell receptor beta chain was retrieved from a study of blood T cell repertoires in COVID-19. In the study overall: Collection of acute and convalescent COVID-19 samples took place in the United States, Italy and Spain. PBMCs, B-cell-depleted T cells, or T cells were the source of the cDNA or gDNA that made up the material.

The V segment lost 5 bases and the J segment 6 bases; nucleotides outside the gene matches: 4. CDR3 length: 15 amino acids. Germline V gene lookup returns CDR1 SEHNR and CDR2 FQNEAQ (reference sequence). Per the study methods: The assay estimated nucleated cells by amplifying reference gene primers. Sequencing used immunoSEQ multiplex PCR; TCRdb keeps in-frame clones, though not all of them. For V, J and clone size, that table is used; D and trimming come from the DNA. The sample contains under 250,000 clones, 75% to 90% of which appear only once. This clone was found once. This receptor was obtained from a man aged 55-75 years who had recovered from COVID-19. Material: peripheral blood. The chain has TRBV7-9 and TRBJ2-1; TRBD2 matches 13 bases. Here the CDR3 DNA reads TGTGCCAGCAGCCTCGGACTAGCGGGAGTCAATGAGCAGTTCTTC. Translation gives CASSLGLAGVNEQFF.